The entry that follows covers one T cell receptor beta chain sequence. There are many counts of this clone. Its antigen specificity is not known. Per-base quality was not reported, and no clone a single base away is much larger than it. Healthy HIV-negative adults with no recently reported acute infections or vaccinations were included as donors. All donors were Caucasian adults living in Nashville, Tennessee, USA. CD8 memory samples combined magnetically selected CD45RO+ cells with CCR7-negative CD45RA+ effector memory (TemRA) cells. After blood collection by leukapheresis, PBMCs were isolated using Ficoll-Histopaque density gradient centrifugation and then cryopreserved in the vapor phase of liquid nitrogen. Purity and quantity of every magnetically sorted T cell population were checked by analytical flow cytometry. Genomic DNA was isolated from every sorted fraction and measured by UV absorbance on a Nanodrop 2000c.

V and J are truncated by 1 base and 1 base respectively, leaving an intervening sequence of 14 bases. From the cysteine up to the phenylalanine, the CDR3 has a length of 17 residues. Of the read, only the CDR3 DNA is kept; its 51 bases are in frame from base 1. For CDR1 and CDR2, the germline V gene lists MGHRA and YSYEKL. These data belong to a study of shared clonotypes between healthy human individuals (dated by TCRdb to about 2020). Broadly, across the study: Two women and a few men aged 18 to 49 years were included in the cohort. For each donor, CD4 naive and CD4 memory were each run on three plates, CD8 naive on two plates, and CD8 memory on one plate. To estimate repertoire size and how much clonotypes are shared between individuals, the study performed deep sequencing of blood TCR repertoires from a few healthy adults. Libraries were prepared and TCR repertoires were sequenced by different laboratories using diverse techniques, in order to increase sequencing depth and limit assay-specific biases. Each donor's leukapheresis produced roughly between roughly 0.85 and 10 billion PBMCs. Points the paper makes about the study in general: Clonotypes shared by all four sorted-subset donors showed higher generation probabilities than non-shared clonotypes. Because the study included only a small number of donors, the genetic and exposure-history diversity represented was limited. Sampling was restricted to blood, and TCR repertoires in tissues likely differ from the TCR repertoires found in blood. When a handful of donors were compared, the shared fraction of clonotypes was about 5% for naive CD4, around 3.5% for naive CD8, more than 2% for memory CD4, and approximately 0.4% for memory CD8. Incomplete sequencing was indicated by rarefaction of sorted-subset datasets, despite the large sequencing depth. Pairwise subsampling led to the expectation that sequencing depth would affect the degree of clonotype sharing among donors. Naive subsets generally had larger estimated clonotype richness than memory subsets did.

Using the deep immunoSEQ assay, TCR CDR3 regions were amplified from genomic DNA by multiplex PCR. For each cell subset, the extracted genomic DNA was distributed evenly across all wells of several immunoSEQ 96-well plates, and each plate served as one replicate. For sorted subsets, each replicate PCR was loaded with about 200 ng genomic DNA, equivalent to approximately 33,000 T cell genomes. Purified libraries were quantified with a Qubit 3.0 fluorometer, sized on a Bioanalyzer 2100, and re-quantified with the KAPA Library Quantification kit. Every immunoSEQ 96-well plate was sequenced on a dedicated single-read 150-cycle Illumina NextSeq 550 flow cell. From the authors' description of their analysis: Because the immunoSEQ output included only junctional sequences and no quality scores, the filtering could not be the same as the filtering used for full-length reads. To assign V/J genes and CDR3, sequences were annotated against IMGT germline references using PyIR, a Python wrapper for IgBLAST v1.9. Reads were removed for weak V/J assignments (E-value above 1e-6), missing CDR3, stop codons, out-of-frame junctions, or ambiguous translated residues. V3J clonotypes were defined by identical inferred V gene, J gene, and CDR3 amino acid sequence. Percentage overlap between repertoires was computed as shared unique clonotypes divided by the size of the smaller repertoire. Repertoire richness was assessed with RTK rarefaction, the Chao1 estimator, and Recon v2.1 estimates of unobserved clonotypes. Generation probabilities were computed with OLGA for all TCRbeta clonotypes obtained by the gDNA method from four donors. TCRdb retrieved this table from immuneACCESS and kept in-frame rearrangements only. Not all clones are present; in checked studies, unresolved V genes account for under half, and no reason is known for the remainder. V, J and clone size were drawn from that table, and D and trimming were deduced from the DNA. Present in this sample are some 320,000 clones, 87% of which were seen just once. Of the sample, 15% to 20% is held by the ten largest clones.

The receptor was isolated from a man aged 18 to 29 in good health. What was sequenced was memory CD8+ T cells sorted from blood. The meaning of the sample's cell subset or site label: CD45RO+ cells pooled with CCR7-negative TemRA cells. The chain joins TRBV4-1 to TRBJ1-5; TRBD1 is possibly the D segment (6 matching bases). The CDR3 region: CASSQAGGQLSNQPQHF. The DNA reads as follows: TGCGCCAGCAGCCAAGCGGGGGGCCAGCTCAGCAATCAGCCCCAGCATTTT.